This is a list of T cell receptor beta chains from one sample in a study of cytomegalovirus exposure and HLA in healthy donors. Assay: immunoSEQ multiplex PCR; the TCRdb copy retains only in-frame clones and omits some. Here the sample spans 80,000 to 95,000 clones, roughly three fifths being singletons. The source material was PBMCs. The receptors originated from a woman aged 30 to 39 in good health and CMV-seronegative. Both conserved end residues are part of each CDR3. The D gene is left open where the match is weak. Rows may omit the clone size; those that give it use once, few, many or a size class.

D: -; length: 13; V: TRBV2; J: TRBJ2-2; size: -; DNA: TGTGCCAGCAAGGGACAGAACACCGGGGAGCTGTTTTTT; CDR3: CASKGQNTGELFF
D: TRBD1; length: 13; V: TRBV18; J: TRBJ2-7; size: -; DNA: TGTGCCAGCTCACTTGGACAGGGGGACGAGCAGTACTTC; CDR3: CASSLGQGDEQYF
D: TRBD2; length: 14; V: TRBV10-3; J: TRBJ2-7; size: -; DNA: TGTGCCATCGGGAGAGCGGGGGTCCTTTACGAGCAGTACTTC; CDR3: CAIGRAGVLYEQYF
D: -; length: 14; V: TRBV9; J: TRBJ2-2; size: -; DNA: TGTGCCAGCAGCTATCAACAGAACACCGGGGAGCTGTTTTTT; CDR3: CASSYQQNTGELFF
D: TRBD1; length: 15; V: TRBV5-6; J: TRBJ1-1; size: -; DNA: TGTGCCAGCAGTTGGACAGGATTGGGGAACACTGAAGCTTTCTTT; CDR3: CASSWTGLGNTEAFF
D: TRBD2; length: 15; V: TRBV28; J: TRBJ2-1; size: -; DNA: TGTGCCAGCATGTCGGCGGGAGGGCCTCGCTATGAGCAGTTCTTC; CDR3: CASMSAGGPRYEQFF
D: TRBD2; length: 18; V: TRBV4-2; J: TRBJ2-3; size: -; DNA: TGTGCCAGCAGCCAAGATCTGCAAGCGGGGGCACGGACAGATACGCAGTATTTT; CDR3: CASSQDLQAGARTDTQYF
D: TRBD1; length: 14; V: TRBV7-3; J: TRBJ1-1; size: -; DNA: TGTGCCAGCAGCCCGGGACAGCGCAGCACTGAAGCTTTCTTT; CDR3: CASSPGQRSTEAFF
D: TRBD2; length: 16; V: TRBV10-1; J: TRBJ2-2; size: -; DNA: TGCGCCAGCAGTGAACCCGCTAGCGGGGTTACCGGGGAGCTGTTTTTT; CDR3: CASSEPASGVTGELFF
D: -; length: 14; V: TRBV6-6; J: TRBJ1-5; size: -; DNA: TGTGCCAGCAGTTACTCCCCAGATTATCAGCCCCAGCATTTT; CDR3: CASSYSPDYQPQHF
D: -; length: 14; V: TRBV5-1; J: TRBJ1-3; size: -; DNA: TGCGCCAGCAGTCAGGTCGGCTCTGGAAACACCATATATTTT; CDR3: CASSQVGSGNTIYF
D: TRBD1; length: 15; V: TRBV19; J: TRBJ1-2; size: -; DNA: TGTGCCAGTAGTAGTCCGGGACAGGGTAACTATGGCTACACCTTC; CDR3: CASSSPGQGNYGYTF
D: TRBD1; length: 12; V: TRBV29-1; J: TRBJ1-2; size: few; DNA: TGCAGCGGGGGGGCTGAGGGGGCAGGCTACACCTTC; CDR3: CSGGAEGAGYTF
D: -; length: 12; V: TRBV9; J: TRBJ1-2; size: -; DNA: TGTGCCAGCAGCGGCCTCAGCTATGGCTACACCTTC; CDR3: CASSGLSYGYTF
D: TRBD1; length: 14; V: TRBV27; J: TRBJ1-4; size: -; DNA: TGTGCCAGCAGCGGGACAGCAACTAATGAAAAACTGTTTTTT; CDR3: CASSGTATNEKLFF
D: -; length: 15; V: TRBV7-2; J: TRBJ2-7; size: few; DNA: TGTGCCAGCAGCTTAGCCCGGGTGAGCTCCTACGAGCAGTACTTC; CDR3: CASSLARVSSYEQYF
D: -; length: 16; V: TRBV19; J: TRBJ1-5; size: few; DNA: TGTGCCAGTAGAGCCCGGACAAATTATAGCAATCAGCCCCAGCATTTT; CDR3: CASRARTNYSNQPQHF
D: TRBD1; length: 14; V: TRBV6-5; J: TRBJ1-1; size: -; DNA: TGTGCCAGCAATCCAACAGGGGCGGCGACTGAAGCCTTCTTT; CDR3: CASNPTGAATEAFF
D: -; length: 15; V: TRBV27; J: TRBJ2-7; size: -; DNA: TGTGCCAGCAGTTTACTGGGGGCGCAATCCTACGAGCAGTACTTC; CDR3: CASSLLGAQSYEQYF
D: TRBD2; length: 15; V: TRBV6-5; J: TRBJ2-5; size: -; DNA: TGTGCCAGCACTCCACGGACTAGCGGGAGTGAGACCCAGTACTTC; CDR3: CASTPRTSGSETQYF
D: TRBD1; length: 16; V: TRBV27; J: TRBJ2-7; size: -; DNA: TGTGCCAGCAGTTCCCACTTGGGGGACAGGGAATGGGAGCAGTACTTC; CDR3: CASSSHLGDREWEQYF
D: TRBD1; length: 13; V: TRBV5-1; J: TRBJ1-1; size: few; DNA: TGCGCCAGCAGCTTGGGACACCCCAGGGGGGCTTTCTTT; CDR3: CASSLGHPRGAFF
D: -; length: 13; V: TRBV11-3; J: TRBJ2-2; size: -; DNA: TGTGCCACAGGAGGGGGCCTGACCGGGGAGCTGTTTTTT; CDR3: CATGGGLTGELFF
D: -; length: 16; V: TRBV28; J: TRBJ1-6; size: once; DNA: TGTGCCAGCAGTTTGTTACAGCTCTCCTATAATTCACCCCTCCACTTT; CDR3: CASSLLQLSYNSPLHF
D: TRBD2; length: 19; V: TRBV4-3; J: TRBJ2-2; size: -; DNA: TGCGCCAGCAGCCAAGATAAGGGTCGACTAGCGGGAAACACCGGGGAGCTGTTTTTT; CDR3: CASSQDKGRLAGNTGELFF